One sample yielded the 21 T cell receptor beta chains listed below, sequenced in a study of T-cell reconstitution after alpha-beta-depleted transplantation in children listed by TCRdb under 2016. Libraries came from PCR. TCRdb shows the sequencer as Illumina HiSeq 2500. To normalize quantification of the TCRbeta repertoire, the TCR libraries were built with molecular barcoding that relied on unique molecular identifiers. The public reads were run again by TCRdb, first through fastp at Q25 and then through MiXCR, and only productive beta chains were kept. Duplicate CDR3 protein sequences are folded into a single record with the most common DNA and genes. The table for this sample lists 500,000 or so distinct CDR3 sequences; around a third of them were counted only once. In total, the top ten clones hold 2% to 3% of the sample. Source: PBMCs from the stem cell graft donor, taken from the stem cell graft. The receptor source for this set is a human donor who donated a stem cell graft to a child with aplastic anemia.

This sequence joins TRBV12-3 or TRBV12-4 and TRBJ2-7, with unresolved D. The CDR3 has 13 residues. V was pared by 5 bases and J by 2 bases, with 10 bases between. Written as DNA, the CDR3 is TGTGCCAGCAGTCGGACGGAGACCTACGAGCAGTACGTC. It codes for CASSRTETYEQYV.

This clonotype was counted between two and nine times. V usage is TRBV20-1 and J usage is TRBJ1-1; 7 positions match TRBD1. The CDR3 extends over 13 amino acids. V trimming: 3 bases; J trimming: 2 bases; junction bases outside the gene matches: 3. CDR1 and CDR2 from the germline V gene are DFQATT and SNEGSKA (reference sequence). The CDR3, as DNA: TGCAGTGCTAGTTGGGACAGAAACACTGAAGCTTTCTTT. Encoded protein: CSASWDRNTEAFF.

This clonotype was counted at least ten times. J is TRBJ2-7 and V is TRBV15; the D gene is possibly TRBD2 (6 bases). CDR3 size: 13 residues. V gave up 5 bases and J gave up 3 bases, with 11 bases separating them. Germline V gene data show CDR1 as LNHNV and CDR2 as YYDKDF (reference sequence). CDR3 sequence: CATSLTRFYEQYF. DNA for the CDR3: TGTGCCACCAGCCTGACTAGATTCTACGAGCAGTACTTC.

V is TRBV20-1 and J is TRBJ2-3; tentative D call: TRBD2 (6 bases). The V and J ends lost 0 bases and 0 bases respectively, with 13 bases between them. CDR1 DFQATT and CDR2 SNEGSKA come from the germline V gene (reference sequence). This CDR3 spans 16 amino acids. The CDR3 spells CSARDSAGPSTDTQYF. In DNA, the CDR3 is TGCAGTGCTAGAGATTCGGCGGGACCTAGCACAGATACGCAGTATTTT.

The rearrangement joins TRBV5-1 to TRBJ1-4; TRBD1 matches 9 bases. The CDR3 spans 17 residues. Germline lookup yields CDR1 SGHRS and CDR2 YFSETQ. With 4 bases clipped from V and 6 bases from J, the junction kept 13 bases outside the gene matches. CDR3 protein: CASSRGQGRGSDEKLFF. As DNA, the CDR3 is TGCGCCAGCAGCCGGGGACAGGGACGAGGGAGCGATGAAAAACTGTTTTTT.

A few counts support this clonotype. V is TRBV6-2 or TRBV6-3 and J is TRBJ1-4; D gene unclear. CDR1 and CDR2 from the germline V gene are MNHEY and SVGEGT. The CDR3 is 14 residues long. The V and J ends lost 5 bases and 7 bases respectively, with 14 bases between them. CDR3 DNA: TGTGCCAGCAGTAGGTTGCCGTCTGTTGAAAAACTGTTTTTT. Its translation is CASSRLPSVEKLFF.

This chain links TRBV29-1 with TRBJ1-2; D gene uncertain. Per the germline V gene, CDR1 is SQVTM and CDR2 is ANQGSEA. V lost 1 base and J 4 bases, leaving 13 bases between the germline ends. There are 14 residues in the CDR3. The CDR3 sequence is CSVEVPGLGYGYTF. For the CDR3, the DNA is TGCAGCGTTGAAGTTCCGGGCCTGGGCTATGGCTACACCTTC.

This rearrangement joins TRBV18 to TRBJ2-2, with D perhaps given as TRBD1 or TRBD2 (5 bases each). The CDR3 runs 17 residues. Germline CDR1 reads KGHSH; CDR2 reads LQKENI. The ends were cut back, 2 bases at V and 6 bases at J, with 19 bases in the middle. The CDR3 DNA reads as TGTGCCAGCTCACCATTTGTCCAGGGTTCGGACTCCGGGGAGCTGTTTTTT. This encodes CASSPFVQGSDSGELFF.

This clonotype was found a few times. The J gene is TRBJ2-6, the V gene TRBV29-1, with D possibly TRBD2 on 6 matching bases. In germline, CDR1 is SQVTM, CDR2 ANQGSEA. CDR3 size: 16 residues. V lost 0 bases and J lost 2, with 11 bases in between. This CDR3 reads CSVEDLPGAGANVLTF. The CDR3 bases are TGCAGCGTTGAAGATCTTCCGGGAGCTGGGGCCAACGTCCTGACTTTC.

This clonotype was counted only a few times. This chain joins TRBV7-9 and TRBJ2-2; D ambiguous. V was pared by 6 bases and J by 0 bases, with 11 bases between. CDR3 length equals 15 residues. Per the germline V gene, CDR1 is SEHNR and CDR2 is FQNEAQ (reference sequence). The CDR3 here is CASSALRTNTGELFF. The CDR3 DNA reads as TGTGCCAGCAGTGCACTTCGGACGAACACCGGGGAGCTGTTTTTT. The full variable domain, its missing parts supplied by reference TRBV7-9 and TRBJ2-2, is DTGVSQNPRHKITKRGQNVTFRCDPISEHNRLYWYRQTLGQGPEFLTYFQNEAQLEKSRLLSDRFSAERPKGSFSTLEIQRTEQGDSAMYLCASSALRTNTGELFFGEGSRLTVL.

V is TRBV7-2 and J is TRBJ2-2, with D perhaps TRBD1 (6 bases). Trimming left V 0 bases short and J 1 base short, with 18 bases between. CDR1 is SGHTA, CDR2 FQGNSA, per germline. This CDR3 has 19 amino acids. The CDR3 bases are TGTGCCAGCAGCTTAGCGGCTTGGCGGTCGACAGGGAACACCGGGGAGCTGTTTTTT. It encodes CASSLAAWRSTGNTGELFF.

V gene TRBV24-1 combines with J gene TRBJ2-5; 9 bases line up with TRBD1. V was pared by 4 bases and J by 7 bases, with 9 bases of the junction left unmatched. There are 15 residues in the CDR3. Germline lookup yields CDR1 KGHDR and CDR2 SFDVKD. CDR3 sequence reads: CATSDIGQGRGTQYF. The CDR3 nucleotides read TGTGCCACCAGTGACATCGGACAGGGGAGGGGGACCCAGTACTTC.

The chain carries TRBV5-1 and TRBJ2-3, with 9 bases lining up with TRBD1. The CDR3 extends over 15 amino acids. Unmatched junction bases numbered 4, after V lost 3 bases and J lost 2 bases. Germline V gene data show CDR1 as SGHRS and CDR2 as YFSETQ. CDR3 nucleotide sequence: TGCGCCAGCAGCTACGGGACAGGGAACACAGATACGCAGTATTTT. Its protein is CASSYGTGNTDTQYF.

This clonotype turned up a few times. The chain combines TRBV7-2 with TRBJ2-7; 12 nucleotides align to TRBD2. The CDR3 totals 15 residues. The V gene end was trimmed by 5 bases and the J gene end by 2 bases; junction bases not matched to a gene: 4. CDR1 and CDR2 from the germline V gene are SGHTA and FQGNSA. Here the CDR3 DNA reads TGTGCCAGCAGCCCCCTAGCGGGAGGGCCCTACGAGCAGTACTTC. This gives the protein CASSPLAGGPYEQYF.

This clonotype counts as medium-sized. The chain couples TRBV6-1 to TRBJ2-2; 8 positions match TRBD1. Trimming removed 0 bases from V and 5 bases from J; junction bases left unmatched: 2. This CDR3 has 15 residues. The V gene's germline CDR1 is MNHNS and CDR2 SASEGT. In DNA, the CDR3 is TGTGCCAGCAGTGAAGCCACAGGGGGGACCGGGGAGCTGTTTTTT. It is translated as CASSEATGGTGELFF.

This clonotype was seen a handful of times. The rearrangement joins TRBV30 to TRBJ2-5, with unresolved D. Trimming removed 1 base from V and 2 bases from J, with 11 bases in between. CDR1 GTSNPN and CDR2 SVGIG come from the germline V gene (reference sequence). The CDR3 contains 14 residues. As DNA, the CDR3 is TGTGCCTGGAGTGCGGCAACTGATCAAGAGACCCAGTACTTC. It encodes CAWSAATDQETQYF.

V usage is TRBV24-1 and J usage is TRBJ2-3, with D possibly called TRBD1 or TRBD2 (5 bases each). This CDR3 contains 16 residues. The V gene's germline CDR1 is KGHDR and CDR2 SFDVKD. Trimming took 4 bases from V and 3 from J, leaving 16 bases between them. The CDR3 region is CATSDPGSLVTDTQYF. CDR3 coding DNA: TGTGCCACCAGTGACCCAGGGAGTCTAGTTACAGATACGCAGTATTTT.

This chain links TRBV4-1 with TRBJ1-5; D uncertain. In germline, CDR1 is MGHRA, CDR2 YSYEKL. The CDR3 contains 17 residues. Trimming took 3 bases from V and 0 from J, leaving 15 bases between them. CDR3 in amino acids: CASSHDSGLDSNQPQHF. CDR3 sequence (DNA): TGCGCCAGCAGCCATGACTCCGGACTGGATAGCAATCAGCCCCAGCATTTT.

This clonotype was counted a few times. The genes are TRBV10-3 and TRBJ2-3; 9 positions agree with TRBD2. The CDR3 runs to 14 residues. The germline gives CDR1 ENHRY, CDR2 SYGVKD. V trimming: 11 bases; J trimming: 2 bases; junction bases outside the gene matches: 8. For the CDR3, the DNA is TGTGCCTCGAGGACTAGCGATCTCACAGATACGCAGTATTTT. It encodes CASRTSDLTDTQYF.

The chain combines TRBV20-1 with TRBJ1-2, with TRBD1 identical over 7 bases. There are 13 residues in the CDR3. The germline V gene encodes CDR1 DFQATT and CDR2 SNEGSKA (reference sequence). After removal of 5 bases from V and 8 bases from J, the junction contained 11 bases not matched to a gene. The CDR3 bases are TGCAGTGCTGCCACCAATCAGGGGGGCGGCTACACCTTC. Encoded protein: CSAATNQGGGYTF.

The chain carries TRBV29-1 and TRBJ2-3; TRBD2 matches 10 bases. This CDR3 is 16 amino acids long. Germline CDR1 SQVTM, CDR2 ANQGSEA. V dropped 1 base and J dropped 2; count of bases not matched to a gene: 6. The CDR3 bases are TGCAGCGTTGAAGCTGAACTAGCGGGGTTCACAGATACGCAGTATTTT. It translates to CSVEAELAGFTDTQYF.